This T cell receptor (beta chain) was observed in a study of blood T cell repertoires in COVID-19. Per the study methods: Nucleated cell counts were estimated from reference gene primer amplification. The table came from immunoSEQ multiplex PCR; TCRdb's copy has only in-frame clones and leaves some out. From that table come the V and J calls and clone size; the DNA was used to work out D and trimming. Among tens of thousands of clones listed, 75% to 85% were seen once. Germline V gene lookup returns CDR1 MGHDK and CDR2 SYGVNS. The length of the CDR3 is 16 residues. Trimming removed 3 bases at V and 2 bases at J, with 15 bases between.

The rearrangement links TRBV25-1 to TRBJ2-3, with a possible D match to TRBD2 (6 bases). Specimen: peripheral blood. This TCR came from a man aged 55 to 70 with acute or convalescent COVID-19. The CDR3 is CASSDPLGDSTDTQYF. The CDR3 DNA reads as TGTGCCAGCAGTGACCCTCTTGGGGACTCCACAGATACGCAGTATTTT.